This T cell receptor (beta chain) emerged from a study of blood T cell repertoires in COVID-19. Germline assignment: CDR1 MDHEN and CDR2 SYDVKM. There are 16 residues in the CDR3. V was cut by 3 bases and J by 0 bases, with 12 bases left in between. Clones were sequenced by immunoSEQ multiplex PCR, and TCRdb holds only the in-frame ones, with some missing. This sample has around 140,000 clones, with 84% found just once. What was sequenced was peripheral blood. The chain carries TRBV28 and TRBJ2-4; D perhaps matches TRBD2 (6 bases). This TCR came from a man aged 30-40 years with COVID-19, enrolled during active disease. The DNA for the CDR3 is TGTGCCAGCAGTTTTCCTCAGGGACTAGCCAAAAACATTCAGTACTTC. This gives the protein CASSFPQGLAKNIQYF.